This T cell receptor (beta chain) comes out of a study of control samples from healthy donors and cancer patients. With regard to this clone: The identical CDR3 is also encoded by other nucleotide sequences in the sample.

Only in-frame clones appear in the TCRdb table, and some are missing; sequencing was by immunoSEQ multiplex PCR. The sample includes 90,000 or so clones, approximately 90% of them seen just once. Sequencing was carried out using blood. The TCR comes from a woman between 65 and 79 years old in good health.

In DNA form, the CDR3 reads TGCGCCAGCAGCTCGGGACAGGGGGCAGATACGCAGTATTTT. It translates to CASSSGQGADTQYF. The chain uses TRBV5-1 and TRBJ2-3; 11 bases map to TRBD1. CDR1 SGHRS and CDR2 YFSETQ come from the germline V gene. This CDR3 has 14 amino acids. V was clipped by 3 bases and J by 4 bases; unmatched bases: 1.